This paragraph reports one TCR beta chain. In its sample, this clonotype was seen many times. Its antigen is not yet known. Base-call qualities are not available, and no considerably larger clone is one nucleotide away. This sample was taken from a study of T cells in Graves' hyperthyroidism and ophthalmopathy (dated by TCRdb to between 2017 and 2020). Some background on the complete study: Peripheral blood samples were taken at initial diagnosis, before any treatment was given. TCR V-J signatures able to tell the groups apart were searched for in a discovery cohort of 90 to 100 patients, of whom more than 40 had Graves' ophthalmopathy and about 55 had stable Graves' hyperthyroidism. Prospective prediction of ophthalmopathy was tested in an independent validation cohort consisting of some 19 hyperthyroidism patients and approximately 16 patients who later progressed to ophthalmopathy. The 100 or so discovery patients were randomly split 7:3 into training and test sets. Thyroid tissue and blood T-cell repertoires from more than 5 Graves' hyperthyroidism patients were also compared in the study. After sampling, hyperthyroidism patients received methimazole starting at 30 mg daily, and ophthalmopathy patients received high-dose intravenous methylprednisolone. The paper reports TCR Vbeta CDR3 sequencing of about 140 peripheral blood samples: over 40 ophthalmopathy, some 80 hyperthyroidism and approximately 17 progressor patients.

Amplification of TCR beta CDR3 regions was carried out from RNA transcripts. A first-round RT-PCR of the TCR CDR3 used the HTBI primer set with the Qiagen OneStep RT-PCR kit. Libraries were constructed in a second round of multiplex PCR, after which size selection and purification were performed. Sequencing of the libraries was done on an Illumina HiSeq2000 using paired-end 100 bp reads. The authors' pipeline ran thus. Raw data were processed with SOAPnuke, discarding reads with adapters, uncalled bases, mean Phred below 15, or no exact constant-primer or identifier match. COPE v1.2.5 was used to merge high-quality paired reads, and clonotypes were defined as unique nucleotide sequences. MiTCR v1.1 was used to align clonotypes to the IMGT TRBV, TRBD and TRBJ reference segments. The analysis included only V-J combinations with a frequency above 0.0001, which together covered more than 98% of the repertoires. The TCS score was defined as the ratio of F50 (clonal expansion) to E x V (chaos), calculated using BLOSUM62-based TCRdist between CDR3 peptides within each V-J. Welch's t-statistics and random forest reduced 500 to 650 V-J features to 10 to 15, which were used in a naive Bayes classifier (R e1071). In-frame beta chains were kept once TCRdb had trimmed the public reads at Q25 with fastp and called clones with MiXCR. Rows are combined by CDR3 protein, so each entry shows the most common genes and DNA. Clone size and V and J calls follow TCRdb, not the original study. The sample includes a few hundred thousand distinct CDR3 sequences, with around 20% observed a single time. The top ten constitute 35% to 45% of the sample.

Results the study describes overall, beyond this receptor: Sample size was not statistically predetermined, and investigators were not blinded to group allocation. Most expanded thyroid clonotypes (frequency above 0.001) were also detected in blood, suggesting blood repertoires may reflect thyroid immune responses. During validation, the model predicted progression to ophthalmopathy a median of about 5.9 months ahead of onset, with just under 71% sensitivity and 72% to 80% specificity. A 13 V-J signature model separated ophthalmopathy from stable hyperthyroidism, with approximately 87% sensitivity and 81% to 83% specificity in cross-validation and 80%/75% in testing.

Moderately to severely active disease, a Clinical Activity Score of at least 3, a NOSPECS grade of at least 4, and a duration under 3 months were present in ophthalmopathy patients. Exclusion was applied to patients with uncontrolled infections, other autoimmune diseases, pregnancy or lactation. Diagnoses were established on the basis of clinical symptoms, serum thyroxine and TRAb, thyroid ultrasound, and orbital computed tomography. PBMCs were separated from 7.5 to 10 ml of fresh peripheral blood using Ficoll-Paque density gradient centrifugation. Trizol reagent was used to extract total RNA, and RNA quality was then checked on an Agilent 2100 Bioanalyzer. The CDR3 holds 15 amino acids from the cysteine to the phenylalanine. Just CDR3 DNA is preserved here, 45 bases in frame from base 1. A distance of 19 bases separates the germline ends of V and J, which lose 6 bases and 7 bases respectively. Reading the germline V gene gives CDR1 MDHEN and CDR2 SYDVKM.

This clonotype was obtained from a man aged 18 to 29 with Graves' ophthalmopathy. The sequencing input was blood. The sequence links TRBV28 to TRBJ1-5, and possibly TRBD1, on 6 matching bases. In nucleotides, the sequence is TGTGCCAGCAGCTCTCTCGGGGGCTTTGAACAGCCCCAGCATTTT. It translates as CASSSLGGFEQPQHF.